This passage covers 6 T cell receptor beta chains from one sample sequenced in a study of technical replicates of blood from a few donors. The protocol was immunoSEQ multiplex PCR, while the TCRdb copy is restricted to in-frame clones and leaves out a portion. The sample has approximately 82,000 clones; over 80% are singletons. Source material: T cells isolated from PBMCs. The receptors stem from a human donor in good health.

In this sample, this clone turned up a few times. The chain combines TRBV6-5 with TRBJ1-6, with D perhaps matching TRBD1 (6 bases). CDR3 length: 11 residues. Germline values: CDR1 MNHEY, CDR2 SVGAGI. Trimming left V 11 bases short and J 14 bases short, with 16 bases between. The CDR3 sequence: CASRTEFTLHF. In nucleotides, the CDR3 is TGTGCCTCCAGGACAGAATTCACCCTCCACTTT.

This clone was recorded a few times. The rearrangement joins TRBV5-1 to TRBJ2-2, with 7 bases fitting TRBD1. The germline V gene encodes CDR1 SGHRS and CDR2 YFSETQ. Trimming removed 6 bases from V and 3 bases from J; junction bases left unmatched: 5. The CDR3 runs to 14 residues. The CDR3 DNA reads TGCGCCAGCATACAGGGGTTCGACACCGGGGAGCTGTTTTTT. The encoded protein is CASIQGFDTGELFF. Based on the CDR3 plus reference TRBV5-1 and TRBJ2-2, the full variable domain is KAGVTQTPRYLIKTRGQQVTLSCSPISGHRSVSWYQQTPGQGLQFLFEYFSETQRNKGNFPGRFSGRQFSNSRSEMNVSTLELGDSALYLCASIQGFDTGELFFGEGSRLTVL.

V and J are TRBV19 and TRBJ2-5, with D perhaps matching TRBD2 (7 bases). The germline V gene has CDR1 LNHDA and CDR2 SQIVND (reference sequence). The CDR3 is 14 amino acids. V was clipped by 10 bases and J by 3 bases, with 18 bases between them. The CDR3 loop is CATTRVGGEETQYF. The CDR3 bases are TGTGCCACTACCCGTGTAGGGGGGGAAGAGACCCAGTACTTC.

The V call is TRBV18, the J call TRBJ2-7, with D possibly being TRBD2 (5 bases). Germline V CDR1 and CDR2: KGHSH, LQKENI. Trimming stripped 8 bases from V and 3 bases from J, with 17 bases between. The CDR3 runs 14 residues. The CDR3 region is CASHPHQRDYEQYF. The CDR3 DNA follows: TGTGCCAGCCATCCCCACCAACGGGACTACGAGCAGTACTTC.

This clone turned up a few times. The chain recombines TRBV7-2 with TRBJ1-5; TRBD1 is a possible D gene (6 bases). Trimming shortened V by 2 bases and J by 5 bases, and 13 bases separated the two germline ends. Per the germline V gene, CDR1 is SGHTA and CDR2 is FQGNSA. The length of the CDR3 is 15 residues. CDR3: CASSLLAGEHQPQHF. DNA of the CDR3: TGTGCCAGCAGCTTACTGGCAGGGGAGCATCAGCCCCAGCATTTT.

The chain carries TRBV10-1 and TRBJ1-2; D gene ambiguous. Trimming took off 2 bases at V and 1 base at J, with 8 bases between the two ends. The CDR3 is made up of 14 amino acids. Per the germline V gene, CDR1 is WNHNN and CDR2 is SYGVQD (reference sequence). CDR3 loop: CASSENQFNYGYTF. CDR3 DNA: TGCGCCAGCAGTGAGAACCAGTTTAACTATGGCTACACCTTC.